This T cell receptor (beta chain) was recorded in a study of T cells after yellow fever vaccination. TCRdb analysed the 5' RACE reads with MiXCR anew, one entry per CDR3 protein. This table holds about 260,000 distinct CDR3 sequences, over 10% found once. This clonotype was recorded a few times. This TCR was sampled from a man younger than 45 who received the YFV17D yellow fever vaccine. This sample comprised CD4+ T cells sorted from PBMCs, obtained 45 days after the yellow fever booster vaccination.

The CDR3 is CASSNTGIEQFF. CDR3 nucleotides: TGTGCCAGCAGTAACACAGGGATTGAGCAGTTCTTC. The V and J genes are TRBV6-5 and TRBJ2-1; possible D gene TRBD1, 6 bases. Trimming took off 5 bases at V and 9 bases at J, with 11 bases between the two ends. CDR3 size: 12 residues. Germline CDR1 and CDR2: MNHEY and SVGAGI.